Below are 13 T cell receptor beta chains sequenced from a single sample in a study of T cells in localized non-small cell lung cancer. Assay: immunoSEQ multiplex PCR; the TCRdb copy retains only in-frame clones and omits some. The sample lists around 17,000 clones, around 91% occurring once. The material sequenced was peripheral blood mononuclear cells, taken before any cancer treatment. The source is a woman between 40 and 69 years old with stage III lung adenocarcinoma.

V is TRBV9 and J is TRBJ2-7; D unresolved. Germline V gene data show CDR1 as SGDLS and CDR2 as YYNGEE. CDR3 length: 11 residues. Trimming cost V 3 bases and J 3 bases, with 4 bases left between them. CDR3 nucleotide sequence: TGTGCCAGCAGCGCCGGCTACGAGCAGTACTTC. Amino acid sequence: CASSAGYEQYF.

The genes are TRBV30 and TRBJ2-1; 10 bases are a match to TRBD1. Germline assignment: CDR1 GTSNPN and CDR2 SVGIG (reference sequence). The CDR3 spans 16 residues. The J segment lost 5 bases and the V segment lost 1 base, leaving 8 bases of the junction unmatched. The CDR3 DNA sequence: TGTGCCTGGAGTGCAAGACAGGGGGCCCTGAACAATGAGCAGTTCTTC. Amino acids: CAWSARQGALNNEQFF.

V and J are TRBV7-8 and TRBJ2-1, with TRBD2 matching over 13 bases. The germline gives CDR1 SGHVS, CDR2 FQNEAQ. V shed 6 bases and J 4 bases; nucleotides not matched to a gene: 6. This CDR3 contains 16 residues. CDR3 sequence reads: CASRSPGLAGYNEQFF. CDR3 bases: TGTGCCAGCAGATCTCCGGGACTAGCGGGATACAATGAGCAGTTCTTC.

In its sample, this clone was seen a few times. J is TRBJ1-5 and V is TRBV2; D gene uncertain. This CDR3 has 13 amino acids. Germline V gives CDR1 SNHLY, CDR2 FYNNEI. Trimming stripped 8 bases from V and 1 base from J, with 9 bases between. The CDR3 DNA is TGTGCCAGCCGAATATCCAGCAATCAGCCCCAGCATTTT. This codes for CASRISSNQPQHF.

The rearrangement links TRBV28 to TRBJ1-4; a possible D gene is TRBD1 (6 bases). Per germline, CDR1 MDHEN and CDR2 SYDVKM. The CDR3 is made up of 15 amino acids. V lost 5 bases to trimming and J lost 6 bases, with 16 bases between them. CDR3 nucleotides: TGTGCCAGCAGTCTCCAGCAGGGACAATATGAAAAACTGTTTTTT. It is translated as CASSLQQGQYEKLFF.

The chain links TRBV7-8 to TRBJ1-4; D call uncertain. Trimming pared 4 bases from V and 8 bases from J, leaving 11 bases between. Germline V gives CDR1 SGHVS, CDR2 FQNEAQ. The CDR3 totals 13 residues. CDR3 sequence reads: CASSYREVEKLFF. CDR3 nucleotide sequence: TGTGCCAGCAGCTATCGGGAAGTGGAAAAACTGTTTTTT.

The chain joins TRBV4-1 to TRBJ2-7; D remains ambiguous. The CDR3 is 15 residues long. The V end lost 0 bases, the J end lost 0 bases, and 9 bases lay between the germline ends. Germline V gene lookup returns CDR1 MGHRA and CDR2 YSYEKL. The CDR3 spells CASSQDGVLSYEQYF. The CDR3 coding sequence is TGCGCCAGCAGCCAAGATGGGGTCCTCTCCTACGAGCAGTACTTC.

CDR3 amino acids: CASSWTDSPLYEQYF. The CDR3 nucleotides are TGCGCCAGCAGTTGGACGGACTCGCCTTTATACGAGCAGTACTTC. This chain connects TRBV5-1 to TRBJ2-7, with a tentative D call TRBD2 (5 bases). Trimming left V 5 bases short and J 4 bases short, with 19 bases between. This CDR3 is built from 15 residues. CDR1 and CDR2 from the germline V gene are SGHRS and YFSETQ.

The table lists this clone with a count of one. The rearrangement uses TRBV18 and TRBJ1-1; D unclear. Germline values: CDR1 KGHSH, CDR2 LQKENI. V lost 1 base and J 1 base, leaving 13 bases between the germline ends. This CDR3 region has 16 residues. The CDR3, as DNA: TGTGCCAGCTCACCACAATCCGGGCCCCCGAACACTGAAGCTTTCTTT. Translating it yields CASSPQSGPPNTEAFF.

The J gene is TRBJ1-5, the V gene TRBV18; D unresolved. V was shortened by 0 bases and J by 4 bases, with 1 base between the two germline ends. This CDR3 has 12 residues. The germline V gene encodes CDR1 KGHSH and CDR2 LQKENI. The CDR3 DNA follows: TGTGCCAGCTCACCACCTAATCAGCCCCAGCATTTT. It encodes CASSPPNQPQHF.

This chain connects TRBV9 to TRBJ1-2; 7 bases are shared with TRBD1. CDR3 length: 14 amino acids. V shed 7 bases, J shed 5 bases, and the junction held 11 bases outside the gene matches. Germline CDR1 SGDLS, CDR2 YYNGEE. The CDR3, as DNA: TGTGCCAGCGGCAGAGAGGGGACAGCTTATGGCTACACCTTC. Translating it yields CASGREGTAYGYTF.

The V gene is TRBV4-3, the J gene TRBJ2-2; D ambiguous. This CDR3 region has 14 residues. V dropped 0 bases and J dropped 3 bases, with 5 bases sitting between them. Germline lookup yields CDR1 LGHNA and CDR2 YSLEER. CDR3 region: CASSQDSYTGELFF. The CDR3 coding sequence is TGCGCCAGCAGCCAAGACAGTTACACCGGGGAGCTGTTTTTT.

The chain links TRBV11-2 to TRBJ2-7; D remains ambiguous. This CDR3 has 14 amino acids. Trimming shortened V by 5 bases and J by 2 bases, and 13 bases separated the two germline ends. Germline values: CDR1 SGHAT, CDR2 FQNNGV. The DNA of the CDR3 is TGTGCCAGCAGCAAAGATTTCATTGCCTACGAGCAGTACTTC. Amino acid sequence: CASSKDFIAYEQYF. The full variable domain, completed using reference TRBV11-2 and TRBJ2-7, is EAGVAQSPRYKIIEKRQSVAFWCNPISGHATLYWYQQILGQGPKLLIQFQNNGVVDDSQLPKDRFSAERLKGVDSTLKIQPAKLEDSAVYLCASSKDFIAYEQYFGPGTRLTVT.